Listed below are T cell receptor beta chains from one sample, sequenced in a study of CD8+ T cells in alopecia areata. Here immunoSEQ multiplex PCR was the method, and the copy in TCRdb shows in-frame clones only, minus some. The table shows over 150,000 clones, with 56% occurring only once. Input material: CD8+ T cells sorted from blood. The receptors come from a human donor in good health. Each CDR3 is given with its conserved first and last residue.

length: 16
V: TRBV7-9
J: TRBJ2-3
CDR3: CASSPTTGTSTDTQYF

length: 12
V: TRBV15
J: TRBJ1-5
CDR3: CATSRINQPQHF

length: 13
V: TRBV29-1
J: TRBJ1-3
CDR3: CSVEDPSGNTIYF

length: 12
V: TRBV10-2
J: TRBJ2-7
CDR3: CASRGDSYEQYF

length: 12
V: TRBV13
J: TRBJ2-7
CDR3: CASSLASYEQYF

length: 14
V: TRBV19
J: TRBJ2-4
CDR3: CASSIAGSKNIQYF

length: 16
V: TRBV29-1
J: TRBJ2-7
CDR3: CSVPISGDAAPYEQYF

length: 15
V: TRBV11-2
J: TRBJ2-1
CDR3: CASRPGTGGYNEQFF

length: 13
V: TRBV30
J: TRBJ2-7
CDR3: CAWSLVSSYEQYF

length: 14
V: TRBV7-9
J: TRBJ2-1
CDR3: CASSLGRAGYEQFF

length: 14
V: TRBV6-5
J: TRBJ1-1
CDR3: CASSSREIDTEAFF

length: 14
V: TRBV6-5
J: TRBJ2-7
CDR3: CASSSGTAPYEQYF

length: 14
V: TRBV6-5
J: TRBJ1-5
CDR3: CASSRGQTNQPQHF

length: 14
V: TRBV7-9
J: TRBJ1-1
CDR3: CASSSRDSLTEAFF

length: 11
V: TRBV29-1
J: TRBJ2-2
CDR3: CSVVHDGELFF

length: 13
V: TRBV7-9
J: TRBJ2-5
CDR3: CASTHSGPETQYF

length: 14
V: TRBV4-1
J: TRBJ1-1
CDR3: CASSPGQVNTEAFF

length: 15
V: TRBV6-1
J: TRBJ2-1
CDR3: CASTLISGDNNEQFF

length: 16
V: TRBV5-4
J: TRBJ2-7
CDR3: CASSLRAASSSYEQYF

length: 13
V: TRBV25-1
J: TRBJ1-1
CDR3: CASSVGDITEAFF

length: 13
V: TRBV2
J: TRBJ2-3
CDR3: CASLQRGIDTQYF

length: 13
V: TRBV30
J: TRBJ2-2
CDR3: CAWSVSNTGELFF

length: 15
V: TRBV5-1
J: TRBJ1-1
CDR3: CASSLSAGGRTEAFF

length: 12
V: TRBV27
J: TRBJ2-1
CDR3: CASSRLSDEQFF

length: 15
V: TRBV4-1
J: TRBJ2-3
CDR3: CASSTPRVSTDTQYF

length: 13
V: TRBV7-7
J: TRBJ2-5
CDR3: CASSLPGDETQYF

length: 11
V: TRBV5-1
J: TRBJ2-2
CDR3: CASTSDWELFF

length: 15
V: TRBV29-1
J: TRBJ2-7
CDR3: CSVEVYGWGLYEQYF

length: 14
V: TRBV29-1
J: TRBJ2-3
CDR3: CSFRVQDPRDTQYF

length: 14
V: TRBV29-1
J: TRBJ2-7
CDR3: CSVEDPRQGYEQYF

length: 16
V: TRBV9
J: TRBJ1-2
CDR3: CASSPRTGEGYYGYTF

length: 15
V: TRBV14
J: TRBJ2-5
CDR3: CASSQPGLYQETQYF

length: 11
V: TRBV7-9
J: TRBJ1-1
CDR3: CASTLNTEAFF